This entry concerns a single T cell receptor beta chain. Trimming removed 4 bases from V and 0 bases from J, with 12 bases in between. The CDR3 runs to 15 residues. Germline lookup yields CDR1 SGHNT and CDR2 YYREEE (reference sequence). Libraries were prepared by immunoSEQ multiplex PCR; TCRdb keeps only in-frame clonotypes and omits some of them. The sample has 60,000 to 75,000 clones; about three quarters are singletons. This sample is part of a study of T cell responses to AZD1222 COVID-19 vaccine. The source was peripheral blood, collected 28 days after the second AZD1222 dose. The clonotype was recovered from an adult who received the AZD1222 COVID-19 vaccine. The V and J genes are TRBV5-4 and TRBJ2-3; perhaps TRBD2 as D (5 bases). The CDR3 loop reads CASSASGISTDTQYF. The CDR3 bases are TGTGCCAGCAGCGCTTCCGGGATCAGCACAGATACGCAGTATTTT.